This T cell receptor beta chain was identified in a study of vaccination effects on CD4 cells after COVID-19. This table comes from immunoSEQ multiplex PCR, and its TCRdb copy is limited to in-frame clones, with some not included. The table has about 25,000 clones, more than 70% seen once; the top ten hold around a tenth. About this clone itself: Its cognate antigen is unknown.

Ahead of sequencing, the ViraFEST assay grew antigen-specific CD4+ T cells using viral peptide pools. An approximately ten-day culture period preceded the isolation of CD4+ T cells. Vaccine recipients lacked prior SARS-CoV-2 infection and had negative nucleocapsid antibodies. Peptides at around 9.9 ug/ml and IL-2 at 10 IU/ml were added to more than 1.5 million PBMC per well. Specimen: CD4+ T cells from PBMCs cultured with HCoV-NL63 spike peptides, collected before COVID-19 vaccination. This TCR was recovered from a human donor who received a COVID-19 vaccine.

This CDR3 reads CASSMVGFGRGSYNEQFF. CDR3 DNA sequence: TGTGCCAGTAGTATGGTAGGGTTCGGGAGAGGGTCCTACAATGAGCAGTTCTTC. The gene calls are TRBV19 and TRBJ2-1; tentative D call: TRBD2 (6 bases). V lost 3 bases and J lost 1, with 19 bases in between. The germline V gene encodes CDR1 LNHDA and CDR2 SQIVND (reference sequence). This CDR3 is built from 18 residues.